The sequence of this T cell receptor beta chain was determined in a study of T cells in Graves' hyperthyroidism and ophthalmopathy. RNA transcripts gave rise to amplified TCR beta CDR3 regions. First-round RT-PCR of the TCR CDR3 relied on the HTBI primer set. MiXCR, run by TCRdb on the multiplex PCR reads, gives a single entry per CDR3 protein. This sample has nearly 750,000 distinct CDR3 sequences, with 35% found just once. This clonotype was observed many times. The sample consisted of blood. This TCR was recovered from a woman aged 40-49 years with Graves' hyperthyroidism.

The CDR3 loop is CSVETPDTEVPGANVLTF. In DNA form, the CDR3 reads TGCAGCGTTGAAACCCCGGACACCGAGGTGCCTGGGGCCAACGTCCTGACTTTC. The V and J genes are TRBV29-1 and TRBJ2-6; TRBD1 is a possible D gene (5 bases). Germline-derived CDR1 and CDR2 are SQVTM and ANQGSEA. This CDR3 has 18 amino acids. V dropped 2 bases and J dropped 2 bases, with 19 bases sitting between them.